A single sample is the source of the 4 T cell receptor beta chains below, sequenced in a study of OX40 agonist ivuxolimab in advanced cancers. TCRdb's table, derived via immunoSEQ multiplex PCR, lists solely in-frame clones and lacks some. The table has about 46,000 clones, 82% seen once. Sequenced here: CD4+ or CD8+ T cells sorted from blood, sampled in a trial of the OX40 agonist ivuxolimab. Receptors were obtained from an adult with an advanced solid tumor such as melanoma, head and neck, liver or kidney cancer.

The chain uses TRBV7-3 and TRBJ1-3; maybe TRBD1 (5 bases). The CDR3 totals 16 residues. Germline CDR1 SGHTA, CDR2 FQGTGA. V lost 4 bases and J lost 2, with 15 bases in between. The CDR3 DNA is TGTGCCAGCAGCTCCAACGGGGGAAAGGCTGGAAACACCATATATTTT. Encoded protein: CASSSNGGKAGNTIYF.

The genes are TRBV2 and TRBJ2-2; possible D gene TRBD1, 5 bases. Deletions cut 6 bases from V and 6 bases from J, with 11 bases between. The CDR3 covers 13 residues. Germline CDR1 is SNHLY and CDR2 is FYNNEI. The CDR3 DNA reads TGTGCCAGCAGCAGGGATTGGGCCGGGGAGCTGTTTTTT. Translation: CASSRDWAGELFF.

This chain joins TRBV19 and TRBJ2-5; TRBD1 matches 8 bases. This CDR3 is 13 amino acids long. Germline assignment: CDR1 LNHDA and CDR2 SQIVND (reference sequence). The V gene end was trimmed by 8 bases and the J gene end by 4 bases; junction bases not matched to a gene: 6. As DNA, the CDR3 is TGTGCCAGTGGGACAGGAGGTGGAGAGACCCAGTACTTC. It encodes CASGTGGGETQYF.

The rearrangement links TRBV7-3 to TRBJ2-2, with D perhaps given as TRBD1 or TRBD2 (6 bases each). This CDR3 contains 15 residues. Deletions cut 5 bases from V and 4 bases from J, with 14 bases between. Germline CDR1 and CDR2: SGHTA and FQGTGA. Written as DNA, the CDR3 is TGTGCCAGCAGCCAAGGGGGGCAGGCCACCGGGGAGCTGTTTTTT. The encoded protein is CASSQGGQATGELFF.